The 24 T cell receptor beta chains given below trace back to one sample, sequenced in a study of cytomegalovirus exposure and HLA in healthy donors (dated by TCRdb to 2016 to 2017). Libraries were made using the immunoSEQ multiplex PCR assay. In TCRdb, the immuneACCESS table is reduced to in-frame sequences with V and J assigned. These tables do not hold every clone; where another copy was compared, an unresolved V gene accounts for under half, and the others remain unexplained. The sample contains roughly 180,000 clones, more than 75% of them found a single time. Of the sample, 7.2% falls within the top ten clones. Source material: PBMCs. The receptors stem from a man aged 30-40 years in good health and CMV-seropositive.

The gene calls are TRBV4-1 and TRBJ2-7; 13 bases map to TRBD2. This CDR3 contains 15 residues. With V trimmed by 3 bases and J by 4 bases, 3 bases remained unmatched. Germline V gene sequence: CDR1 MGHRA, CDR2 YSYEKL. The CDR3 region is CASSHRTSGRYEQYF. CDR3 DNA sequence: TGCGCCAGCAGCCACCGGACTAGCGGGAGATACGAGCAGTACTTC.

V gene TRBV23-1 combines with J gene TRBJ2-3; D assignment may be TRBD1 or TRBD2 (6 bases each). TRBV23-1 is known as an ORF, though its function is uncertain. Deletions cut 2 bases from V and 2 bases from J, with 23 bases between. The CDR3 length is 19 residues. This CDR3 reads CASSQKGGAPPGATDTQYF. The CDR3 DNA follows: TGCGCCAGCAGTCAAAAGGGGGGCGCTCCCCCGGGAGCCACAGATACGCAGTATTTT.

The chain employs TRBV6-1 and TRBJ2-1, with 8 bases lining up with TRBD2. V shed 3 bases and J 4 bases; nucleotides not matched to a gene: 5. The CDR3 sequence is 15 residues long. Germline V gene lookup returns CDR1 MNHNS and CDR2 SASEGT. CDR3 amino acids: CASSDRRGVYNEQFF. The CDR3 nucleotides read TGTGCCAGCAGTGACCGGCGGGGGGTATACAATGAGCAGTTCTTC.

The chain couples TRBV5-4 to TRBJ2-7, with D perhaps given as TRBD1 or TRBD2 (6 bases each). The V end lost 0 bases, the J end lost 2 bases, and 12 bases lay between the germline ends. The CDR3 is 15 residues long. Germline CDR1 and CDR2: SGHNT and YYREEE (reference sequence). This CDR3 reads CASSLGGAVTYEQYF. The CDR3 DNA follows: TGTGCCAGCAGCTTGGGGGGGGCAGTAACCTACGAGCAGTACTTC. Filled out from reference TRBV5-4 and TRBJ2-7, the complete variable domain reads ETGVTQSPTHLIKTRGQQVTLRCSSQSGHNTVSWYQQALGQGPQFIFQYYREEENGRGNFPPRFSGLQFPNYSSELNVNALELDDSALYLCASSLGGAVTYEQYFGPGTRLTVT.

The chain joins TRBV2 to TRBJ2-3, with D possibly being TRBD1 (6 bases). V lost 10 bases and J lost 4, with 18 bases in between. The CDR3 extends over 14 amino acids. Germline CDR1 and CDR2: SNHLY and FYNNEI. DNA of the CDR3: TGTGCCACCCTAAAGGGGGTAGGCCCAGATACGCAGTATTTT. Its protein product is CATLKGVGPDTQYF.

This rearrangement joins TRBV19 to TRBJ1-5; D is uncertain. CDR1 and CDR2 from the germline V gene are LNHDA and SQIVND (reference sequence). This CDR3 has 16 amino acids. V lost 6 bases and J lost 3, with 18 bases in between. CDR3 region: CASRDRTRIPNQPQHF. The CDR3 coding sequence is TGTGCCAGTAGGGACCGAACACGGATCCCCAATCAGCCCCAGCATTTT. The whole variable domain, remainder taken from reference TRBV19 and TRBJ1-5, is DGGITQSPKYLFRKEGQNVTLSCEQNLNHDAMYWYRQDPGQGLRLIYYSQIVNDFQKGDIAEGYSVSREKKESFPLTVTSAQKNPTAFYLCASRDRTRIPNQPQHFGDGTRLSIL.

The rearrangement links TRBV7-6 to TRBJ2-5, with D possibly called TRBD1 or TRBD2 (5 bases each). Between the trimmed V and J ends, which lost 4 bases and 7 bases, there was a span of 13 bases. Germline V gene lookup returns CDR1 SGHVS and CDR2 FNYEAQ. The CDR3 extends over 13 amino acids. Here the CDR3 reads CASSSGPGGTQYF. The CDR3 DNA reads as TGTGCCAGCAGCTCCGGGCCTGGGGGGACCCAGTACTTC.

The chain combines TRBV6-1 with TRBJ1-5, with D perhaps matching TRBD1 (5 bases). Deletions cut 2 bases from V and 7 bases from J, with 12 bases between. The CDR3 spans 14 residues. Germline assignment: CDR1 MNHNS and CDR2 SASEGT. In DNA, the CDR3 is TGTGCCAGCAGTGAATCCCAGGGCGGCCAGCCCCAGCATTTT. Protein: CASSESQGGQPQHF.

The CDR3 DNA is TGCGCCAGCAGCTTGATTTATGCAGGGGATGGGAACACCGGGGAGCTGTTTTTT. Residues: CASSLIYAGDGNTGELFF. The chain is built from TRBV5-1 and TRBJ2-2; possibly TRBD1 for D (6 bases). V lost 1 base, J lost 1 base, and 17 bases lay in between. The CDR3 totals 18 residues. Germline CDR1 SGHRS, CDR2 YFSETQ.

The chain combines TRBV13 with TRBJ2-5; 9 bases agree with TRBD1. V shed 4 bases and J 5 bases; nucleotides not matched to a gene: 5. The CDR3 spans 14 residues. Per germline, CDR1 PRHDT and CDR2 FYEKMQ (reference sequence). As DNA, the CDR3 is TGTGCCAGCAGCTGGGGACAGGGAGGGGAGACCCAGTACTTC. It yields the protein CASSWGQGGETQYF.

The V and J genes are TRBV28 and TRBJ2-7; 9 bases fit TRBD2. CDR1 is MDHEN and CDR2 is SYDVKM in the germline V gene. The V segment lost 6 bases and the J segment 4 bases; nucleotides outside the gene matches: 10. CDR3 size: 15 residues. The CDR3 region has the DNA TGTGCCAGCAGCCTAGGGTCTAGCGGGATTTACGAGCAGTACTTC. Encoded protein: CASSLGSSGIYEQYF.

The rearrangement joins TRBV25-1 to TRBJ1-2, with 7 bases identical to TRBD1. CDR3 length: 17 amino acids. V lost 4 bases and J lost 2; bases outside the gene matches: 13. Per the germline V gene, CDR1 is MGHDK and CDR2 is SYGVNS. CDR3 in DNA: TGTGCCAGCAGTGCCAACTGGAGACAGGGATTCAACTATGGCTACACCTTC. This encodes CASSANWRQGFNYGYTF.

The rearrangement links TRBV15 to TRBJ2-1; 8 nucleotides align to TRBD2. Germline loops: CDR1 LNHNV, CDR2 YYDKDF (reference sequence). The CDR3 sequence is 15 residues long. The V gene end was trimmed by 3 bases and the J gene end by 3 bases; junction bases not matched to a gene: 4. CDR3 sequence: CATSSGGGDYNEQFF. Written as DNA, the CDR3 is TGTGCCACCAGCAGCGGGGGGGGAGACTACAATGAGCAGTTCTTC.

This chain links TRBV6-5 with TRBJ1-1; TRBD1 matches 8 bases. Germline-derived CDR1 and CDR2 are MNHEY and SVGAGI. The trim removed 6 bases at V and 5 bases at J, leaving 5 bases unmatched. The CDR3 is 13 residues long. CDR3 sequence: CASRAGGATEAFF. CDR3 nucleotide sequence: TGTGCCAGCAGGGCAGGGGGCGCGACTGAAGCTTTCTTT.

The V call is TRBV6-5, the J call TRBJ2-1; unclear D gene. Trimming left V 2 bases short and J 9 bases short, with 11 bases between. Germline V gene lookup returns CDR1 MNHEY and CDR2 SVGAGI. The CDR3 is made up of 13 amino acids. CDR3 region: CASSYEANGEQFF. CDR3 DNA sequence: TGTGCCAGCAGTTACGAGGCGAATGGTGAGCAGTTCTTC.

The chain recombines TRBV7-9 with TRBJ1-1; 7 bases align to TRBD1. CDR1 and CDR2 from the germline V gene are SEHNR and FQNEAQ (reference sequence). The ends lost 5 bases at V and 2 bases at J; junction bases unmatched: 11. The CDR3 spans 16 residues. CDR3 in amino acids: CASSPMQTGFNTEAFF. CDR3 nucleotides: TGTGCCAGCAGCCCAATGCAGACAGGGTTTAACACTGAAGCTTTCTTT.

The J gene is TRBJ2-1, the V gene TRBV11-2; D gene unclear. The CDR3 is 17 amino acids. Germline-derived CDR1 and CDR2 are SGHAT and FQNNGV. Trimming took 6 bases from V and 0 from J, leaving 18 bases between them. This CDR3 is CASSPNRVISSYNEQFF. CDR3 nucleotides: TGTGCCAGCAGTCCTAATAGGGTAATAAGCTCCTACAATGAGCAGTTCTTC. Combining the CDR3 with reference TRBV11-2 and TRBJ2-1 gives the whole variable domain EAGVAQSPRYKIIEKRQSVAFWCNPISGHATLYWYQQILGQGPKLLIQFQNNGVVDDSQLPKDRFSAERLKGVDSTLKIQPAKLEDSAVYLCASSPNRVISSYNEQFFGPGTRLTVL.

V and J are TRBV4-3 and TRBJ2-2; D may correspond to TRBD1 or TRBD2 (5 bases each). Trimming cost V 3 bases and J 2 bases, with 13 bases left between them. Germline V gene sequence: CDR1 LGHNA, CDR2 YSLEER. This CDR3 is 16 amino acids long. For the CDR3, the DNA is TGCGCCAGCAGCCAGGAACCGGGACGTAACACCGGGGAGCTGTTTTTT. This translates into CASSQEPGRNTGELFF.

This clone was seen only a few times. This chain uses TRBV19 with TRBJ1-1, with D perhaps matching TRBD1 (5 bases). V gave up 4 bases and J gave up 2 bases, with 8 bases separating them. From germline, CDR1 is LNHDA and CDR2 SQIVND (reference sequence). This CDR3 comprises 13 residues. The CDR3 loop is CASSKTANTEAFF. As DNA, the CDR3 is TGTGCCAGTAGTAAGACAGCAAACACTGAAGCTTTCTTT. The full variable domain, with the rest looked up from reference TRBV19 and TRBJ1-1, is DGGITQSPKYLFRKEGQNVTLSCEQNLNHDAMYWYRQDPGQGLRLIYYSQIVNDFQKGDIAEGYSVSREKKESFPLTVTSAQKNPTAFYLCASSKTANTEAFFGQGTRLTVV.

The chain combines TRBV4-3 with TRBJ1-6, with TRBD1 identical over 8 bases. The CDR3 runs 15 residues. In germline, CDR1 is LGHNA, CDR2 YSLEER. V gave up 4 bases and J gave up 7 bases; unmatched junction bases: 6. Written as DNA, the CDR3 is TGCGCCAGCAGCCCCCGACAGGGGCGGAATTCACCCCTCCACTTT. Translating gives CASSPRQGRNSPLHF.

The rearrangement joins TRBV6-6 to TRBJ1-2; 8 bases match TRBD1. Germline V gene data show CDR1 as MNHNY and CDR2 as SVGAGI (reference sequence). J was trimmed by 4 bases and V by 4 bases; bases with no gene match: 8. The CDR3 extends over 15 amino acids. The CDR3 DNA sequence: TGTGCCAGCAGTTGGTCGGGACAGGTTGCCTATGGCTACACCTTC. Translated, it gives CASSWSGQVAYGYTF.

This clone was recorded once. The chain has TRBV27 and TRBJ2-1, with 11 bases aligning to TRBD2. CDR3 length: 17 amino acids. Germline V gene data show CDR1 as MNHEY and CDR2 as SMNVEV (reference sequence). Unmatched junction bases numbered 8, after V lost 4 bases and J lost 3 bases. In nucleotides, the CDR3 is TGTGCCAGCAGTTACCCCTGGACTAGCGGGCTCTACAATGAGCAGTTCTTC. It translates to CASSYPWTSGLYNEQFF.

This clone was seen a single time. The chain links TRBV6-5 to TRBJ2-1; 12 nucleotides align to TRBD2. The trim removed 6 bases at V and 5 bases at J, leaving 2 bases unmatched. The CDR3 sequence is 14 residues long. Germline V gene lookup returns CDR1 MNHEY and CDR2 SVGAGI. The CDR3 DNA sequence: TGTGCCAGCAGGGCTAGCGGGGGGGACAATGAGCAGTTCTTC. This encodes CASRASGGDNEQFF.

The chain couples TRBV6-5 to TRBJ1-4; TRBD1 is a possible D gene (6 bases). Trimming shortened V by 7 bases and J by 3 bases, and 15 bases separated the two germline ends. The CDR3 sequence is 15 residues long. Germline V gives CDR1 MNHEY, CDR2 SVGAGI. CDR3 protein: CASTDTGRANEKLFF. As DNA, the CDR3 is TGTGCCAGCACCGACACAGGGCGAGCTAATGAAAAACTGTTTTTT.